This TCR beta chain was sequenced during a study of blood T cell repertoires in COVID-19. Germline loops: CDR1 MDHEN, CDR2 SYDVKM. V lost 6 bases to trimming and J lost 4 bases, with 22 bases between them. This CDR3 has 16 amino acids. The data were produced by immunoSEQ multiplex PCR, yet TCRdb's version contains in-frame clones alone and is incomplete. The table shows fewer than 250,000 clones, with roughly nine tenths occurring only once. This clonotype was sampled from a woman in her 70s with acute or convalescent COVID-19. The V and J genes are TRBV28 and TRBJ2-7; D might be TRBD1 (5 bases). Sequencing input: peripheral blood. The CDR3 here is CASSSSLDKGNYEQYF. In nucleotides, the CDR3 is TGTGCCAGCAGCTCGTCGTTGGACAAGGGTAATTACGAGCAGTACTTC.